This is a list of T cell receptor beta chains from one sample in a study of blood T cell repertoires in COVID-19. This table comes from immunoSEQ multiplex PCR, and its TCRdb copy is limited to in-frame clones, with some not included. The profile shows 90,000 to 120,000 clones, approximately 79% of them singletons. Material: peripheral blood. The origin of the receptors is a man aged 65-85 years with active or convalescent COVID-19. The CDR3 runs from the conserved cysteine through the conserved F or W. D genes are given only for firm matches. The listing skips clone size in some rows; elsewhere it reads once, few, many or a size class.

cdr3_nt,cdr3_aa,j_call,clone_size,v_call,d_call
TGTGCCAGCAGCCACCGACTCTCACAGGGTGGCGGCAATCAGCCCCAGCATTTT,CASSHRLSQGGGNQPQHF,TRBJ1-5,-,TRBV4-2,-
TGTGCCATCAGTGAGAGAGGGCCGAACACTGAAGCTTTCTTT,CAISERGPNTEAFF,TRBJ1-1,-,TRBV10-3,-
TGTGCCAGCAGCCTATCGAACGACGAGCAGTACTTC,CASSLSNDEQYF,TRBJ2-7,-,TRBV7-9,-
TGTGCCTGGAGCCAGACAGCCGTCCAAGAGACCCAGTACTTC,CAWSQTAVQETQYF,TRBJ2-5,-,TRBV30,-
TGTGCCAGCAGCAAGACAGAGTTAAACACCATATATTTT,CASSKTELNTIYF,TRBJ1-3,-,TRBV11-2,-
TGTGCCAGCAGCGTTGACAGCCTTGAGGGAAACACCATATATTTT,CASSVDSLEGNTIYF,TRBJ1-3,-,TRBV9,-
TGTGCCAGCAGCCAGACAGGGAATGGCTACACCTTC,CASSQTGNGYTF,TRBJ1-2,-,TRBV3-1/TRBV3-2,TRBD1
TGTGCCAGCAGCCCAGAGGTTCTTGGGACAGCGAACACTGAAGCTTTCTTT,CASSPEVLGTANTEAFF,TRBJ1-1,-,TRBV7-2,TRBD1
TGTGCCAGCAGCCCAGGGGATTCACCCCTCCACTTT,CASSPGDSPLHF,TRBJ1-6,-,TRBV28,-
TGTGCCAGCAGCTTAGATTCCCTCACTGAAGCTTTCTTT,CASSLDSLTEAFF,TRBJ1-1,-,TRBV7-9,-
TGTGCCAGCAGTGGCCGGGGGGCCCGAGAGACCCAGTACTTC,CASSGRGARETQYF,TRBJ2-5,-,TRBV2,-
TGTGCCAGCAGCCACGGCTCTGGAAACACCATATATTTT,CASSHGSGNTIYF,TRBJ1-3,-,TRBV2,-
TGTGCCACCAGTGACCCCGGGACTAGCGGGGTGGGGGAGCAGTTCTTC,CATSDPGTSGVGEQFF,TRBJ2-1,-,TRBV24-1,TRBD2
TGTGCTAGCAGCTTACTAGCGGGGGGGGAGAGCACAGATACGCAGTATTTT,CASSLLAGGESTDTQYF,TRBJ2-3,once,TRBV7-7,TRBD2
TGCAGCGTCGGGACAGGCAATCAGCCCCAGCATTTT,CSVGTGNQPQHF,TRBJ1-5,-,TRBV29-1,TRBD1
TGTGCCAGCAGCGAAAGGAGAACTGAAGCTTTCTTT,CASSERRTEAFF,TRBJ1-1,-,TRBV11-2,-
TGCAGTGCTAGTGTGGTAGCGGGGGGCCCACCACCAGGGGATACGCAGTATTTT,CSASVVAGGPPPGDTQYF,TRBJ2-3,-,TRBV20-1,TRBD2
TGTGCCAGCAGCTGGGGACAGGGCGAAGCCGGGGAGCTGTTTTTT,CASSWGQGEAGELFF,TRBJ2-2,few,TRBV11-1,TRBD1
TGTGCCAGCAGTTCGGACACCAAGCTAAGGGAGACCCAGTACTTC,CASSSDTKLRETQYF,TRBJ2-5,-,TRBV28,-
TGTGCCAGCAGCTTACGGGACAGGGGTTTAAATCAGCCCCAGCATTTT,CASSLRDRGLNQPQHF,TRBJ1-5,-,TRBV7-8,TRBD1
TGTGCCTCAAAGGCAGGTGTCTCGGATCAGCCCCAGCATTTT,CASKAGVSDQPQHF,TRBJ1-5,once,TRBV19,-
TGTGCCAGCTCCGCAGGGCAGGAGACCCAGTACTTC,CASSAGQETQYF,TRBJ2-5,-,TRBV18,-
TGTGCCAGTAGTATAATCCGGGACAGCTCCATGAGCTACACCTTC,CASSIIRDSSMSYTF,TRBJ1-2,-,TRBV19,TRBD1